The 9 T cell receptor beta chains below were found in one sample sequenced in a study of CD8+ T cells in alopecia areata. Treatment denoted: oral pan-JAK inhibitor, 5-10 mg twice daily. Isolated RNA was reverse transcribed into cDNA used as the sequencing template. Using immunoSEQ multiplex PCR, the repertoire was profiled, and TCRdb retains in-frame clones only, with some absent. The sample contains 150,000 to 200,000 clones, around 60% of which appear only once. The material was CD4+ T cells sorted from blood, obtained around week 50, from a patient treated with tofacitinib. Receptor source: a human donor with alopecia areata.

The genes are TRBV7-3 and TRBJ2-1; no reliable D call. The CDR3 has 13 residues. The germline gives CDR1 SGHTA, CDR2 FQGTGA. The V end was cut by 5 bases, the J end by 9 bases, with 14 bases between. The CDR3 DNA reads as TGTGCCAGCAGCCGCCGGATGTCCGGTGAGCAGTTCTTC. Its protein is CASSRRMSGEQFF.

The chain joins TRBV7-2 to TRBJ2-7, with TRBD2 as a possible D gene (6 bases). The V and J ends lost 5 bases and 4 bases respectively, with 12 bases between them. The germline CDR1 and CDR2 sequences are SGHTA and FQGNSA. This CDR3 spans 13 amino acids. The CDR3 protein is CASSPRTIYEQYF. The CDR3 nucleotides are TGTGCCAGCAGCCCCCGGACTATTTACGAGCAGTACTTC.

A single count supports this clone. CDR3 sequence (DNA): TGTGCCTGGAGTAGTCTCCAGGGGGCCAATGAGCAGTTCTTC. Its translation: CAWSSLQGANEQFF. This rearrangement joins TRBV30 to TRBJ2-1; TRBD1 matches at 8 bases. Germline V gene lookup returns CDR1 GTSNPN and CDR2 SVGIG (reference sequence). CDR3 size: 14 residues. The ends lost 2 bases at V and 6 bases at J; junction bases unmatched: 6.

The chain is built from TRBV6-5 and TRBJ1-2; tentatively, D is TRBD1 (6 bases). This CDR3 is built from 16 residues. Trimming removed 0 bases from V and 2 bases from J, with 13 bases in between. Germline V gives CDR1 MNHEY, CDR2 SVGAGI. This CDR3 is CASSYSSRGHNYGYTF. CDR3 DNA sequence: TGTGCCAGCAGTTACTCGTCGCGGGGGCACAACTATGGCTACACCTTC.

V usage is TRBV18 and J usage is TRBJ1-1; the D gene is possibly TRBD1 (5 bases). The ends were cut back, 3 bases at V and 9 bases at J, with 17 bases in the middle. The germline gives CDR1 KGHSH, CDR2 LQKENI. This CDR3 has 14 amino acids. The CDR3 spells CASSPPGSAVKAFF. As DNA, the CDR3 is TGTGCCAGCTCACCCCCAGGGTCGGCGGTTAAAGCTTTCTTT.

The chain joins TRBV9 to TRBJ2-6, with D uncertain. Trimming took 4 bases from V and 4 from J, leaving 6 bases between them. Germline CDR1 reads SGDLS; CDR2 reads YYNGEE. There are 13 residues in the CDR3. CDR3 residues: CASSTAGANVLTF. In DNA form, the CDR3 reads TGTGCCAGCAGCACCGCCGGGGCCAACGTCCTGACTTTC.

The chain's CDR3 is CAWAQTEAFF. DNA for the CDR3: TGTGCCTGGGCGCAGACTGAAGCTTTCTTT. The genes are TRBV30 and TRBJ1-1; unclear D gene. Germline CDR1 and CDR2: GTSNPN and SVGIG (reference sequence). With 5 bases removed from V and 5 bases from J, the gap between germline ends came to 6 bases. CDR3 size: 10 residues.

This clone has only one observation. The chain has TRBV2 and TRBJ1-5; 10 bases map to TRBD1. V dropped 8 bases and J dropped 10; count of bases not matched to a gene: 2. From germline, CDR1 is SNHLY and CDR2 FYNNEI. The length of the CDR3 is 11 residues. CDR3 loop: CASGTGAPQHF. The CDR3 DNA reads TGTGCCAGCGGGACAGGGGCTCCCCAGCATTTT.

The V and J genes are TRBV30 and TRBJ2-5; D gene ambiguous. The germline V and J ends were trimmed by 3 bases and 4 bases, with 12 bases remaining between them. The V gene's germline CDR1 is GTSNPN and CDR2 SVGIG (reference sequence). The CDR3 spans 13 residues. This CDR3 reads CAWRDPGTETQYF. The CDR3 DNA sequence: TGTGCCTGGAGGGACCCCGGCACAGAGACCCAGTACTTC. The whole variable domain, filled in from reference TRBV30 and TRBJ2-5, reads SQTIHQWPATLVQPVGSPLSLECTVEGTSNPNLYWYRQAAGRGLQLLFYSVGIGQISSEVPQNLSASRPQDRQFILSSKKLLLSDSGFYLCAWRDPGTETQYFGPGTRLLVL.